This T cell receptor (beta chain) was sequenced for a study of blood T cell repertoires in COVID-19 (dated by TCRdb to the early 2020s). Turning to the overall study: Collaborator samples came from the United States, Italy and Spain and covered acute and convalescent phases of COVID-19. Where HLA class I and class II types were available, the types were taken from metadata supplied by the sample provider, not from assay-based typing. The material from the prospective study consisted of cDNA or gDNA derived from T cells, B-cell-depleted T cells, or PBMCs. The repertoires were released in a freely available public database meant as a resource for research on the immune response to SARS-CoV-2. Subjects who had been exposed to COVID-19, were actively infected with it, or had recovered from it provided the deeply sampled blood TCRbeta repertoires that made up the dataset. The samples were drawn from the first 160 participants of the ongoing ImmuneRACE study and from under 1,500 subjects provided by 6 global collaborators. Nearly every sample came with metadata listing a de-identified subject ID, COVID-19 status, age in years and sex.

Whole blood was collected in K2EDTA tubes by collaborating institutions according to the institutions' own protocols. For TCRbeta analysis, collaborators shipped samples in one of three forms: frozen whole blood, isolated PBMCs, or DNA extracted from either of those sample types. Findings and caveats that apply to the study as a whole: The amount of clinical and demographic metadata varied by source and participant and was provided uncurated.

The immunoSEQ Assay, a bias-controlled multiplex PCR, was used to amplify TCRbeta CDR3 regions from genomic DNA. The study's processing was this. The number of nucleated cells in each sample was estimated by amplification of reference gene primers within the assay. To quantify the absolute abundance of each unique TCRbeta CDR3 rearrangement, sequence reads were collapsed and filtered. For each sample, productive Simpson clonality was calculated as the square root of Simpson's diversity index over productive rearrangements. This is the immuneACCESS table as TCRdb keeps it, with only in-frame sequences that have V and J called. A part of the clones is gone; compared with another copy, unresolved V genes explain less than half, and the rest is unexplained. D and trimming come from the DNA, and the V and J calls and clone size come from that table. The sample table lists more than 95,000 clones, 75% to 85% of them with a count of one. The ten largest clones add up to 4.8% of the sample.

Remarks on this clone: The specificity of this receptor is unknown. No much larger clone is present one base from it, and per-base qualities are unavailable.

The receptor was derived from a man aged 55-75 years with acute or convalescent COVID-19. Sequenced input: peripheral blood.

The DNA is TGTGCCAGCAGACGGACAGCTAACTATGGCTACACCTTC. Its protein product is CASRRTANYGYTF. The rearrangement joined TRBV27 to TRBJ1-2; the D gene is perhaps TRBD1, on 6 matching bases. CDR1 and CDR2, looked up from the germline V gene (reference sequence), are MNHEY and SMNVEV. V sheds 6 bases and J sheds 0 bases, leaving 8 bases between their ends. From its cysteine to its phenylalanine, the CDR3 spans 13 amino acids. Just CDR3 DNA is preserved here, 39 bases in frame from base 1.